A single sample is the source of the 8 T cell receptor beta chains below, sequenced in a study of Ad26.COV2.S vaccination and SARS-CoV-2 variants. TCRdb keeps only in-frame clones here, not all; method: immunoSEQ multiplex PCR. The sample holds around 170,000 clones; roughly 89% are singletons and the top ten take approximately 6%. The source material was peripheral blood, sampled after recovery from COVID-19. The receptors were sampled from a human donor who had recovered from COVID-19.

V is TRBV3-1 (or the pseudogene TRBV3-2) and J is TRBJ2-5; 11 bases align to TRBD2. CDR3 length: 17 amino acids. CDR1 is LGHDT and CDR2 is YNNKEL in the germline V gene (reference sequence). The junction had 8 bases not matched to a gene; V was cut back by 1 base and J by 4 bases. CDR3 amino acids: CASSQGRLAGKLETQYF. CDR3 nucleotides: TGTGCCAGCAGCCAAGGGCGACTAGCGGGGAAACTAGAGACCCAGTACTTC.

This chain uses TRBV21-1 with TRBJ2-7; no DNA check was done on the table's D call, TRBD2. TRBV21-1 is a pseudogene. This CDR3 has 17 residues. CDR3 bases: TGTGCCAGCACCGAGGGACTAGCGGAATTGAGCTCCTACGAGCAGTACTTC. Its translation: CASTEGLAELSSYEQYF.

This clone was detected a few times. In DNA form, the CDR3 reads TGTGCCAGCAGCTTAGCCGGTCAGGGTATAGTGGGCAATCAGCCCCAGCATTTT. It encodes CASSLAGQGIVGNQPQHF. The chain couples TRBV7-8 to TRBJ1-5; a weak D match, TRBD1 (5 bases). Germline V gene sequence: CDR1 SGHVS, CDR2 FQNEAQ. The CDR3 totals 18 residues. The ends were cut back, 0 bases at V and 2 bases at J, with 17 bases in the middle.

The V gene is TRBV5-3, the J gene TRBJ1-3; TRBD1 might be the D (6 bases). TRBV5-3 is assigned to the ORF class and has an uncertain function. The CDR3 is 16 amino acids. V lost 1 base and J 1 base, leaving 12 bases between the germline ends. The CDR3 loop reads CARSLRGGASGNTIYF. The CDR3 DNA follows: TGTGCCAGAAGCTTGCGGGGGGGGGCTTCTGGAAACACCATATATTTT.

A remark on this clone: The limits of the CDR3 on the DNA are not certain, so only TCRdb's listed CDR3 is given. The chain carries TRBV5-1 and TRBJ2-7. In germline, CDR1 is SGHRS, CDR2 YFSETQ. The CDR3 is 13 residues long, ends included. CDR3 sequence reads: CASSLRFGGEQYF.

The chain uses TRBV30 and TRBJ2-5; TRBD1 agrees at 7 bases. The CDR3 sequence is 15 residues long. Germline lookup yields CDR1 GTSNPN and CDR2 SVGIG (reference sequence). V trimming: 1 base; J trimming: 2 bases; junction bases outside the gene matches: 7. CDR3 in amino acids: CAWSATGAAQETQYF. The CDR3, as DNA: TGTGCCTGGAGTGCAACAGGGGCCGCACAAGAGACCCAGTACTTC.

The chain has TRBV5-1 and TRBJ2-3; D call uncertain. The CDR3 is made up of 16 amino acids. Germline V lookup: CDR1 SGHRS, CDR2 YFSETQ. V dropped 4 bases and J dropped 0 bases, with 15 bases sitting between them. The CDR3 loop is CASSTNSATSTDTQYF. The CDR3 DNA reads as TGCGCCAGCAGCACCAACAGTGCAACTAGCACAGATACGCAGTATTTT.

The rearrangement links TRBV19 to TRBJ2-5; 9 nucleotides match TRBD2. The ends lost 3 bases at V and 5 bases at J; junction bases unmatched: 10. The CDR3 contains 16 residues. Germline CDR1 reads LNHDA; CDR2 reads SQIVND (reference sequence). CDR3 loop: CASSMGRRGGSETQYF. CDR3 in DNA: TGTGCCAGTAGTATGGGGAGGCGGGGGGGCTCGGAGACCCAGTACTTC.